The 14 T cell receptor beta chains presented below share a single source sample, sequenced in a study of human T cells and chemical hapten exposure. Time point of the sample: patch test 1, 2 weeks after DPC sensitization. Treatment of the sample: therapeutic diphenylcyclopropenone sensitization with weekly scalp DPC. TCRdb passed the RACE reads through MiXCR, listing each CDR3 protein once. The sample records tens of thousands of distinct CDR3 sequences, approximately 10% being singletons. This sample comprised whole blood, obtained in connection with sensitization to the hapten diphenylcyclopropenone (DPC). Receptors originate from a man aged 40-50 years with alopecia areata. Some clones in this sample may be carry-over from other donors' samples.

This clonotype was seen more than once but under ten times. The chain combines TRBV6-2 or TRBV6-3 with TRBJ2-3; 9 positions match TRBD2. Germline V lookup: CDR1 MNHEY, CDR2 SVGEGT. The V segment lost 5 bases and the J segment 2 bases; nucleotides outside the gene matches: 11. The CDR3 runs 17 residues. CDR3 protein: CASSRLGVAGATDTQYF. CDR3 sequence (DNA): TGTGCCAGCAGTCGCCTGGGGGTAGCGGGAGCCACAGATACGCAGTATTTT.

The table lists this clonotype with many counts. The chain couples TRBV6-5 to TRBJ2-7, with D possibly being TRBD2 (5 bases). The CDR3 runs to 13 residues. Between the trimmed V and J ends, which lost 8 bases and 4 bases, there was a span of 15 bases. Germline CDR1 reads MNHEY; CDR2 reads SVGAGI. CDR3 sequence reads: CASGGQNGYEQYV. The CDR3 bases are TGTGCCAGCGGCGGGCAGAATGGATACGAGCAGTACGTC.

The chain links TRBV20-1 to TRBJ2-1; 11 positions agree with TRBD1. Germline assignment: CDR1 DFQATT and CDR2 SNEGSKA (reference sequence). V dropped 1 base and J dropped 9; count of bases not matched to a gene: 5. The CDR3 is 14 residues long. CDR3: CSARAGTGGGEQFF. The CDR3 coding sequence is TGCAGTGCTAGAGCGGGGACAGGGGGTGGTGAGCAGTTCTTC.

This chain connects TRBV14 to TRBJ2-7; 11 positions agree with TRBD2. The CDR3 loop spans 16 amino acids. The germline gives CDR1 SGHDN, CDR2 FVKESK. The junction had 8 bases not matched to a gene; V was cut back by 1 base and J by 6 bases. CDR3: CASSQVASGRMSEQYF. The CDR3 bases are TGTGCCAGCAGCCAAGTGGCTAGCGGGAGGATGAGCGAGCAGTACTTC.

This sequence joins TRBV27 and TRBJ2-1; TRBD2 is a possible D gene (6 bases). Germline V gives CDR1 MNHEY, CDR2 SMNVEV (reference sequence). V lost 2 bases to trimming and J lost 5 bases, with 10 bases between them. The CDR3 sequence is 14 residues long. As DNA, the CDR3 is TGTGCCAGCAGTTTAACTAGCAGGGACAATGAGCAGTTCTTC. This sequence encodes CASSLTSRDNEQFF.

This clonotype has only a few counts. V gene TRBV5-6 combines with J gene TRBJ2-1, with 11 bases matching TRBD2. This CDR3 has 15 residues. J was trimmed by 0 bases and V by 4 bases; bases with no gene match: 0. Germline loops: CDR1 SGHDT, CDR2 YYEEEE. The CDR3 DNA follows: TGTGCCAGCAGCGGACTAGCGGGCTCCTACAATGAGCAGTTCTTC. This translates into CASSGLAGSYNEQFF.

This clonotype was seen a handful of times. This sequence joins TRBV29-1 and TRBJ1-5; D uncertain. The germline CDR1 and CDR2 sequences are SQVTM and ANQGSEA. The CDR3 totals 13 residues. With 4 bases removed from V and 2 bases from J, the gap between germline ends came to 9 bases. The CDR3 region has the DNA TGCAGCGTTGGGTGGGCTGGCAATCAGCCCCAGCATTTT. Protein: CSVGWAGNQPQHF.

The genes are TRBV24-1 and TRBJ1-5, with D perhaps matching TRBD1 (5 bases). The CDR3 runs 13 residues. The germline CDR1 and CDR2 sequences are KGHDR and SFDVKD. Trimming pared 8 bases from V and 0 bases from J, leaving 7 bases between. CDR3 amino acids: CATMRGSNQPQHF. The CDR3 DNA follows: TGTGCCACCATGAGGGGTAGCAATCAGCCCCAGCATTTT.

For the CDR3, the DNA is TGTGCCAGCAGGGTAGGGACAGGGGGCATTGGCTACACCTTC. Encoded protein: CASRVGTGGIGYTF. V gene TRBV5-5 combines with J gene TRBJ1-2, with 12 positions matching TRBD1. This CDR3 has 14 amino acids. The germline CDR1 and CDR2 sequences are SGHKS and YYEKEE (reference sequence). Trimming cost V 5 bases and J 7 bases; bases outside gene matches: 6.

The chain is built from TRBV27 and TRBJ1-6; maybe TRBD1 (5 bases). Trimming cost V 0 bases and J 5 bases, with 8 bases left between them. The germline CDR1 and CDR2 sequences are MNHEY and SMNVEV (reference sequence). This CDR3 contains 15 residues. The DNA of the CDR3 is TGTGCCAGCAGTTTATCAGCAGGGAATAATTCACCCCTCCACTTT. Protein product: CASSLSAGNNSPLHF.

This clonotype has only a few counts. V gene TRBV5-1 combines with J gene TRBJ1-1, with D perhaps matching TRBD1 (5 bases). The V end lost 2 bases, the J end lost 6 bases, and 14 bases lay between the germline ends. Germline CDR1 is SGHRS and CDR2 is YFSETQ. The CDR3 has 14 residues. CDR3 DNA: TGCGCCAGCAGCTTTGGCAGGGATAGGGCTGAAGCTTTCTTT. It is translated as CASSFGRDRAEAFF.

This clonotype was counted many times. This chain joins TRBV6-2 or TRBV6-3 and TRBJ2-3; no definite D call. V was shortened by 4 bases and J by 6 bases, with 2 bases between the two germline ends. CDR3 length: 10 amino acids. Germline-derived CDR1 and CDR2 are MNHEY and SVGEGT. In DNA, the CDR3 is TGTGCCAGCAGTTTGGATACGCAGTATTTT. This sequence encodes CASSLDTQYF.

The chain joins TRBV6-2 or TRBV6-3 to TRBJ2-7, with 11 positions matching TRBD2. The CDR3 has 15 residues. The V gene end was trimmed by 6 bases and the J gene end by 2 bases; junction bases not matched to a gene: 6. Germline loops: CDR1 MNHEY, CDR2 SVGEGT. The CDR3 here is CASSLLAGVPYEQYF. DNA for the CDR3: TGTGCCAGCAGCCTACTAGCGGGAGTCCCCTACGAGCAGTACTTC.

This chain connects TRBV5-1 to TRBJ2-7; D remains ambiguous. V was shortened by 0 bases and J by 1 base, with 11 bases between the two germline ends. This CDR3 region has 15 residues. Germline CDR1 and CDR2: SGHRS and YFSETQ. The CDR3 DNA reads TGCGCCAGCAGCTTGGAACTGGATTTATCCTACGAGCAGTACTTC. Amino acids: CASSLELDLSYEQYF. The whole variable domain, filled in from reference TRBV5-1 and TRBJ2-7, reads KAGVTQTPRYLIKTRGQQVTLSCSPISGHRSVSWYQQTPGQGLQFLFEYFSETQRNKGNFPGRFSGRQFSNSRSEMNVSTLELGDSALYLCASSLELDLSYEQYFGPGTRLTVT.